Presented here are 22 T cell receptor beta chains from one specimen sequenced in a study of post-analysis software for immune sequencing data. Points from the study as a whole: About five TRBV segments, including TRBV5-6, TRBV5-1 and TRBV20-1, were more frequent in patients than controls.

Unique molecular identifiers tagged the TCR beta cDNA libraries. A single record per CDR3 protein comes from TCRdb applying MiXCR to the PCR reads. The table has about 460,000 distinct CDR3 sequences, around 40% seen once; the top ten hold 12%. No antigens are known for them. Sequencing was done on a sample of blood. The source is a girl aged 5-17 years with multiple sclerosis.

This clonotype has more than one count but fewer than ten. CDR3 sequence: CASSLETGFYEQYF. The CDR3 DNA sequence: TGTGCCAGCAGCTTGGAGACGGGATTCTACGAGCAGTACTTC. The chain is built from TRBV5-4 and TRBJ2-7; a weak D match, TRBD2 (5 bases). V was cut by 0 bases and J by 3 bases, with 10 bases left in between. The CDR3 runs to 14 residues. Germline assignment: CDR1 SGHNT and CDR2 YYREEE (reference sequence).

The chain carries TRBV11-1 and TRBJ1-1; D call uncertain. Deletions cut 4 bases from V and 7 bases from J, with 10 bases between. The CDR3 has 12 residues. From germline, CDR1 is SGHAT and CDR2 FQDESV (reference sequence). CDR3: CASSYWQNEAFF. DNA for the CDR3: TGTGCCAGCAGCTATTGGCAAAATGAAGCTTTCTTT.

V usage is TRBV6-5 and J usage is TRBJ2-7; D assignment may be TRBD1 or TRBD2 (5 bases each). Between the trimmed V and J ends, which lost 1 base and 2 bases, there was a span of 6 bases. This CDR3 region has 13 residues. Germline V gene data show CDR1 as MNHEY and CDR2 as SVGAGI. The chain's CDR3 is CASSYLGAYEQYF. CDR3 coding DNA: TGTGCCAGCAGTTACTTGGGGGCCTACGAGCAGTACTTC.

The chain joins TRBV28 to TRBJ2-1; TRBD2 matches at 11 bases. CDR1 MDHEN and CDR2 SYDVKM come from the germline V gene. V lost 7 bases and J lost 6; bases outside the gene matches: 11. The CDR3 spans 16 residues. The CDR3 here is CASINPGLAVLNEQFF. For the CDR3, the DNA is TGTGCCAGCATAAACCCGGGACTAGCGGTACTCAATGAGCAGTTCTTC. The entire variable domain, with the rest obtained from reference TRBV28 and TRBJ2-1, is as follows: DVKVTQSSRYLVKRTGEKVFLECVQDMDHENMFWYRQDPGLGLRLIYFSYDVKMKEKGDIPEGYSVSREKKERFSLILESASTNQTSMYLCASINPGLAVLNEQFFGPGTRLTVL.

This clonotype was counted only a few times. The genes are TRBV20-1 and TRBJ2-6; D may be TRBD2 (6 bases). V shed 3 bases and J shed 0 bases, with 9 bases lying between them. The CDR3 runs 15 residues. CDR1 is DFQATT and CDR2 is SNEGSKA in the germline V gene (reference sequence). The CDR3 DNA follows: TGCAGTGCTAGGGGCGGGGACTCTGGGGCCAACGTCCTGACTTTC. The encoded protein is CSARGGDSGANVLTF.

The genes are TRBV28 and TRBJ1-1; D remains ambiguous. The CDR3 length is 13 residues. Trimming cost V 10 bases and J 4 bases, with 16 bases left between them. Germline lookup yields CDR1 MDHEN and CDR2 SYDVKM. The CDR3 sequence: CAIRPSLSTEAFF. The CDR3 region has the DNA TGTGCCATTCGACCCTCGCTGAGCACTGAAGCTTTCTTT.

This clonotype was detected a few times. The V gene is TRBV15, the J gene TRBJ2-7; TRBD1 matches 10 bases. The V segment lost 0 bases and the J segment 4 bases; nucleotides outside the gene matches: 0. The CDR3 sequence is 14 residues long. The germline CDR1 and CDR2 sequences are LNHNV and YYDKDF (reference sequence). CDR3 protein: CATSREGQGYEQYF. CDR3 sequence (DNA): TGTGCCACCAGCAGAGAGGGACAGGGGTACGAGCAGTACTTC.

V usage is TRBV5-1 and J usage is TRBJ1-4; perhaps TRBD1 as D (5 bases). V was clipped by 5 bases and J by 6 bases, with 14 bases between them. CDR3 size: 14 residues. Germline V lookup: CDR1 SGHRS, CDR2 YFSETQ. CDR3 DNA: TGCGCCAGCAGATCGATCACGGGGCATGAAAAACTGTTTTTT. Encoded protein: CASRSITGHEKLFF.

This clonotype occurred a few times. The CDR3 spells CSVDGTSGALDNEQFF. In DNA form, the CDR3 reads TGCAGCGTTGACGGGACTAGCGGGGCACTGGATAATGAGCAGTTCTTC. The rearrangement joins TRBV29-1 to TRBJ2-1; 13 bases are shared with TRBD2. The junction had 9 bases not matched to a gene; V was cut back by 3 bases and J by 7 bases. The CDR3 is 16 amino acids. CDR1 SQVTM and CDR2 ANQGSEA come from the germline V gene.

This clonotype appeared a few times. The V gene is TRBV20-1, the J gene TRBJ2-5; 11 bases agree with TRBD2. The J segment lost 1 base and the V segment lost 4 bases, leaving 2 bases of the junction unmatched. The germline V gene has CDR1 DFQATT and CDR2 SNEGSKA (reference sequence). This CDR3 is built from 14 residues. The DNA for the CDR3 is TGCAGTGCTAAGGGACTAGCGGCCCAAGAGACCCAGTACTTC. Translation gives CSAKGLAAQETQYF.

This sequence joins TRBV6-2 or TRBV6-3 and TRBJ1-5; 7 nucleotides agree with TRBD1. The germline gives CDR1 MNHEY, CDR2 SVGEGT. The CDR3 spans 16 residues. V dropped 6 bases and J dropped 0; count of bases not matched to a gene: 8. The CDR3 spells CASRTDRDYSNQPQHF. CDR3 bases: TGTGCCAGCAGGACCGACAGGGACTATAGCAATCAGCCCCAGCATTTT.

The chain recombines TRBV5-1 with TRBJ1-6; the D is unclear. This CDR3 has 13 residues. The V gene lost 0 bases and the J gene lost 8 bases, with 6 bases spanning the gap. Per the germline V gene, CDR1 is SGHRS and CDR2 is YFSETQ. Here the CDR3 DNA reads TGCGCCAGCAGCTTGGACCAGGATTCACCCCTCCACTTT. Amino acid sequence: CASSLDQDSPLHF.

This sequence joins TRBV27 and TRBJ2-7; D is undetermined. Between the trimmed V and J ends, which lost 7 bases and 0 bases, there was a span of 10 bases. The length of the CDR3 is 13 residues. Looked up from germline, CDR1 is MNHEY and CDR2 is SMNVEV (reference sequence). Here the CDR3 reads CASIGGSSYEQYF. CDR3 nucleotides: TGTGCCAGCATCGGCGGAAGCTCCTACGAGCAGTACTTC.

The gene calls are TRBV4-2 and TRBJ2-7; maybe TRBD1 (5 bases). Germline CDR1 LGHNA, CDR2 YNFKEQ. The CDR3 extends over 14 amino acids. Trimming took off 0 bases at V and 2 bases at J, with 8 bases between the two ends. CDR3 DNA sequence: TGTGCCAGCAGCCAAGATGACAGCCCCTACGAGCAGTACTTC. Translated, it gives CASSQDDSPYEQYF.

This chain connects TRBV5-1 to TRBJ2-7; 10 positions match TRBD2. The junction had 7 bases not matched to a gene; V was cut back by 1 base and J by 6 bases. Germline V CDR1 and CDR2: SGHRS, YFSETQ. This CDR3 contains 15 residues. The chain's CDR3 is CASSLLAGGDGEQYF. DNA of the CDR3: TGCGCCAGCAGCTTGTTAGCGGGAGGCGATGGCGAGCAGTACTTC. Supplemented by reference TRBV5-1 and TRBJ2-7, the full variable domain reads KAGVTQTPRYLIKTRGQQVTLSCSPISGHRSVSWYQQTPGQGLQFLFEYFSETQRNKGNFPGRFSGRQFSNSRSEMNVSTLELGDSALYLCASSLLAGGDGEQYFGPGTRLTVT.

The chain uses TRBV10-3 and TRBJ2-1, with 10 bases fitting TRBD2. Germline V gives CDR1 ENHRY, CDR2 SYGVKD. This CDR3 is built from 15 residues. After removal of 4 bases from V and 5 bases from J, the junction contained 5 bases not matched to a gene. CDR3 amino acids: CAISGSGLADNEQFF. The CDR3 DNA reads as TGTGCCATCAGTGGATCCGGACTAGCGGACAATGAGCAGTTCTTC.

This clonotype occurred a few times. This chain connects TRBV6-5 to TRBJ2-5, with TRBD1 matching 8 bases. Germline V gene sequence: CDR1 MNHEY, CDR2 SVGAGI. The length of the CDR3 is 16 residues. V shed 8 bases and J 2 bases; nucleotides not matched to a gene: 13. Here the CDR3 DNA reads TGTGCCAGCCAAAGAGGACAGGGACACTTTCAAGAGACCCAGTACTTC. Translation: CASQRGQGHFQETQYF.

In its sample, this clonotype was seen a few times. V is TRBV20-1 and J is TRBJ1-1, with TRBD1 identical over 8 bases. The CDR3 extends over 14 amino acids. V lost 6 bases, J lost 4 bases, and 10 bases stayed unmatched. CDR1 DFQATT and CDR2 SNEGSKA come from the germline V gene (reference sequence). The chain's CDR3 is CSATDQGAPTEAFF. As DNA, the CDR3 is TGCAGTGCCACGGATCAGGGGGCCCCCACTGAAGCTTTCTTT.

The chain couples TRBV28 to TRBJ2-7; no firm D call. Germline assignment: CDR1 MDHEN and CDR2 SYDVKM. V dropped 5 bases and J dropped 6 bases, with 17 bases sitting between them. This CDR3 comprises 14 residues. CDR3 loop: CASSTLSTGGEQYF. The CDR3 nucleotides read TGTGCCAGCAGTACCCTCTCGACCGGCGGCGAGCAGTACTTC.

This clonotype was recorded at least ten times. CDR3 nucleotides: TGCGCCAGCAGCTTGGAAGCGGGAGGGCTCGAGGAGCAGTTCTTC. Protein product: CASSLEAGGLEEQFF. V gene TRBV5-1 combines with J gene TRBJ2-1; 10 bases are a match to TRBD2. With V trimmed by 0 bases and J by 10 bases, 7 bases remained unmatched. Germline V gene lookup returns CDR1 SGHRS and CDR2 YFSETQ. This CDR3 spans 15 amino acids.

The rearrangement links TRBV12-3 or TRBV12-4 to TRBJ1-2; 11 bases align to TRBD1. This CDR3 has 15 residues. With 7 bases clipped from V and 7 bases from J, the junction kept 11 bases outside the gene matches. In DNA form, the CDR3 reads TGTGCCAGCACACCCGGGACAGGGGGTTTCAGTGGCTACACCTTC. Its protein product is CASTPGTGGFSGYTF.

This clonotype was found a few times. This chain links TRBV6-1 with TRBJ2-1, with 8 bases that match TRBD2. V shed 6 bases, J shed 6 bases, and the junction held 19 bases outside the gene matches. Germline V CDR1 and CDR2: MNHNS, SASEGT. CDR3 size: 18 residues. The CDR3 is CASRRSSGLVGSRNEQFF. CDR3 nucleotide sequence: TGTGCCAGCAGGCGGTCTAGCGGGCTCGTCGGGTCCCGCAATGAGCAGTTCTTC.